The present TCR beta chain was sequenced within a study of lymphopenia after photon versus proton radiotherapy. In regard to this clone: Its matching antigen is unknown.

The CDR3 extends over 16 amino acids. Germline CDR1 is SGDLS and CDR2 is YYNGEE. V was pared by 3 bases and J by 3 bases, with 6 bases of the junction left unmatched. TCRdb keeps only in-frame clones here, not all; method: immunoSEQ multiplex PCR. The data hold roughly 58,000 clones, with roughly 87% observed a single time. Study-wide results and limits: A bigger post-nadir fall in TCR diversity correlated inversely with survival time in deceased patients.

The sequence came from a man older than 75 with esophageal cancer. The V gene is TRBV9, the J gene TRBJ2-1; 10 nucleotides line up with TRBD2. The input for sequencing was peripheral blood, taken from a patient treated with proton-based radiotherapy. The CDR3 DNA follows: TGTGCCAGCAGCGCGGTAGCGGGGGGCATCTACAATGAGCAGTTCTTC. Translation gives CASSAVAGGIYNEQFF.